These 5 T cell receptor beta chains originate from one sample sequenced in a study of cytomegalovirus exposure and HLA in healthy donors. Measured with immunoSEQ multiplex PCR; TCRdb has only the in-frame clones, and not every one. The repertoire holds under 250,000 clones, with over 65% as singletons. Sequences were obtained from PBMCs. Receptors originate from a woman between 18 and 29 years old in good health and CMV-seronegative.

This clone was counted only a few times. This sequence joins TRBV28 and TRBJ2-2, with no clear D. From germline, CDR1 is MDHEN and CDR2 SYDVKM. The CDR3 has 13 amino acids. Trimming left V 8 bases short and J 2 bases short, with 9 bases between. The CDR3 here is CASFAQNTGELFF. In nucleotides, the CDR3 is TGTGCCAGCTTTGCCCAAAACACCGGGGAGCTGTTTTTT.

This clone was counted between two and nine times. The chain employs TRBV7-2 and TRBJ2-1; 11 bases line up with TRBD2. Germline V gene data show CDR1 as SGHTA and CDR2 as FQGNSA. The junction had 4 bases not matched to a gene; V was cut back by 7 bases and J by 5 bases. The CDR3 consists of 14 residues. This CDR3 reads CASTLAGGNNEQFF. The CDR3, as DNA: TGTGCCAGCACCCTAGCGGGGGGTAACAATGAGCAGTTCTTC. Based on the CDR3 plus reference TRBV7-2 and TRBJ2-1, the full variable domain is GAGVSQSPSNKVTEKGKDVELRCDPISGHTALYWYRQSLGQGLEFLIYFQGNSAPDKSGLPSDRFSAERTGGSVSTLTIQRTQQEDSAVYLCASTLAGGNNEQFFGPGTRLTVL.

The chain couples TRBV28 to TRBJ2-7, with no clear D. Germline CDR1 is MDHEN and CDR2 is SYDVKM. The CDR3 runs 11 residues. Between the trimmed V and J ends, which lost 5 bases and 5 bases, there was a span of 7 bases. Here the CDR3 DNA reads TGTGCCAGCAGTGGAGTCCACGAGCAGTACTTC. Encoded protein: CASSGVHEQYF.

The rearrangement uses TRBV5-6 and TRBJ2-1; D is unclear. The CDR3 is 12 residues long. The germline V gene encodes CDR1 SGHDT and CDR2 YYEEEE. V was pared by 0 bases and J by 9 bases, with 7 bases between. The CDR3 spells CASSLASSEQFF. In nucleotides, the CDR3 is TGTGCCAGCAGCTTGGCCAGCAGTGAGCAGTTCTTC.

This clone has just a few counts. CDR3 amino acids: CASSFAFGSTGVIGEKLFF. The DNA for the CDR3 is TGTGCCAGCAGCTTCGCATTTGGCTCGACAGGGGTTATAGGGGAAAAACTGTTTTTT. The V and J genes are TRBV7-9 and TRBJ1-4; 8 nucleotides match TRBD1. The CDR3 sequence is 19 residues long. Germline CDR1 SEHNR, CDR2 FQNEAQ (reference sequence). J gave up 8 bases and V 3 bases, and 20 bases lay outside the gene matches.